In its sample, the clone carrying this T cell receptor beta chain was seen many times. Its antigen is not identified. The CDR3 length is 15 residues. The V segment lost 4 bases and the J segment 6 bases; nucleotides outside the gene matches: 10. Germline loops: CDR1 LGHDT, CDR2 YNNKEL (reference sequence). Sequencing libraries for TCR beta were prepared with iRepertoire HTBI primers and Arm-PCR of CDR3 regions. TCRdb reprocessed the multiplex PCR reads with MiXCR, giving one entry per CDR3 protein. This sample carries a few hundred thousand distinct CDR3 sequences, approximately 15% of them seen once, and the ten largest clones take approximately 7.8%. The data belong to a study of regulatory T cells in long-lasting Graves disease. Time point reported: newly diagnosed GD, antithyroid drugs for less than 3 months. TCR sequences were obtained from RNA taken from PBMCs. Study conclusions and caveats: Among the persistent patients, 2,500 to 3,000 public clonotypes were shared, more than the 850 to 1,000 shared among new patients.

The sample also formed part of further work on T cells in Graves' hyperthyroidism and ophthalmopathy. As that report states: Based on clinical symptoms, serum thyroxine and TRAb, thyroid ultrasound and orbital computed tomography, diagnoses were reached.

Sample: peripheral blood mononuclear cells (PBMCs), taken at new diagnosis, from a patient treated with antithyroid drugs. The receptor's source is a woman between 40 and 55 years old with Graves disease. The V and J genes are TRBV3-1 and TRBJ2-7; 9 bases match TRBD2. The CDR3 reads CASSPRRGRGSEQYF. Written as DNA, the CDR3 is TGTGCCAGCAGCCCGCGGCGCGGGAGGGGGAGCGAGCAGTACTTC.